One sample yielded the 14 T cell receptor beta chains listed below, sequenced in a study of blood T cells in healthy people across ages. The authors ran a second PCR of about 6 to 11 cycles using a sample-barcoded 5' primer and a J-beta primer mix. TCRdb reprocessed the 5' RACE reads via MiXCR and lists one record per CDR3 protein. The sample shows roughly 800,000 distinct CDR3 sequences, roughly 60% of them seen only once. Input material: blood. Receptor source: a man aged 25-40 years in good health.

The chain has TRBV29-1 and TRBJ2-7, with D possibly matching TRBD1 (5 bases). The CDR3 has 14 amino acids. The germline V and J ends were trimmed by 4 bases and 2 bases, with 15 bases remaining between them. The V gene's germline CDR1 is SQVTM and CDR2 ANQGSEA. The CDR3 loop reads CSVVQVSGTYEQYF. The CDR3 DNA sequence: TGCAGCGTTGTACAGGTCAGTGGGACCTACGAGCAGTACTTC.

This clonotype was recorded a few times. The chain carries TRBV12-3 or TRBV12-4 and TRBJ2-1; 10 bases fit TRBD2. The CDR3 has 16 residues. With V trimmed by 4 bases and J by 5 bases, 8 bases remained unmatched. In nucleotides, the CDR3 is TGTGCCAGCAGTTCAGGGTTAGCGGGGGGCAACAATGAGCAGTTCTTC. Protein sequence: CASSSGLAGGNNEQFF.

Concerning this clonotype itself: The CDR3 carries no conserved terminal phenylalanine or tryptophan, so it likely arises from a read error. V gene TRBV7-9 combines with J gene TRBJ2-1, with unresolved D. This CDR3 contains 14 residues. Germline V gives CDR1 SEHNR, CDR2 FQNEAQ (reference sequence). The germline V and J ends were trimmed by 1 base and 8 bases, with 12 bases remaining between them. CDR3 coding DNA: TGTGCCAGCAGCTTAGACTGGGCTGGGGATGAGCAGTTCTTA. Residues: CASSLDWAGDEQFL.

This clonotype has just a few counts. This chain's CDR3 is CASSLRQGVQPQHF. The CDR3, as DNA: TGTGCCAGCAGCTTACGGCAGGGCGTCCAGCCCCAGCATTTT. This chain connects TRBV7-2 to TRBJ1-5; D possibly corresponds to TRBD1 (5 bases). Germline V CDR1 and CDR2: SGHTA, FQGNSA. The CDR3 loop spans 14 amino acids. V lost 2 bases, J lost 7 bases, and 12 bases lay in between.

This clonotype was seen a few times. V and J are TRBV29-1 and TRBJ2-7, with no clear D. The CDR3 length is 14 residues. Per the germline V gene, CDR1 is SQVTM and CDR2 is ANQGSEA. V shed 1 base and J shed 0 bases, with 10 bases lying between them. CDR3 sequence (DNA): TGCAGCGTTGAAGTCGGTTACGGCTCCTACGAGCAGTACTTC. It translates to CSVEVGYGSYEQYF.

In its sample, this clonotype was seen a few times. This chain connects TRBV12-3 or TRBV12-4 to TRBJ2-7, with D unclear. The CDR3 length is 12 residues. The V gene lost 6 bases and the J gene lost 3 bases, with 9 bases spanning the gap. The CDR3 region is CASSPDRYEQYF. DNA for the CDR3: TGTGCCAGCAGCCCCGACCGCTACGAGCAGTACTTC.

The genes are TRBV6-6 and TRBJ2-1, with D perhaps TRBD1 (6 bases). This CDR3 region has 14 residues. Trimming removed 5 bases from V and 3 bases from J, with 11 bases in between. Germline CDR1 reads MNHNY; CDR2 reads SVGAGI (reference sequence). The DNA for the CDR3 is TGTGCCAGCAGTACCCAGGGGAACTACAATGAGCAGTTCTTC. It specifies CASSTQGNYNEQFF.

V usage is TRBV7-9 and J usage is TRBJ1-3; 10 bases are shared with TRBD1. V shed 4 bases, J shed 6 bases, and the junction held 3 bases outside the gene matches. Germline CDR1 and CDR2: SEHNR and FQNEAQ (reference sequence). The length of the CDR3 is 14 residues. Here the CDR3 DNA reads TGTGCCAGCAGCTCTCGACAGGGGGCAAACACCATATATTTT. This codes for CASSSRQGANTIYF.

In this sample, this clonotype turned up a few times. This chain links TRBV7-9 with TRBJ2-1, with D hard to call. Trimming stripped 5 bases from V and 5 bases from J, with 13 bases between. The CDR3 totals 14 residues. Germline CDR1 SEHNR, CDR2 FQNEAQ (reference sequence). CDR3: CASSNPGLNNEQFF. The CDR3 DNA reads TGTGCCAGCAGCAATCCGGGTTTGAACAATGAGCAGTTCTTC.

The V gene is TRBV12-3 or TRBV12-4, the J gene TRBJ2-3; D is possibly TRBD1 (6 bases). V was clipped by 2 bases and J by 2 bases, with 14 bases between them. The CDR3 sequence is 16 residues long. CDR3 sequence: CASSLNSGANTDTQYF. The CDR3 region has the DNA TGTGCCAGCAGTTTAAACTCAGGGGCCAACACAGATACGCAGTATTTT.

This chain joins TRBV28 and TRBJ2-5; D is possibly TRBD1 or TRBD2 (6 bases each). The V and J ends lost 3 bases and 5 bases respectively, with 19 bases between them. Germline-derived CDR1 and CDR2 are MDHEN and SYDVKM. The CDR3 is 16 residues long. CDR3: CASSFGGGLSVETQYF. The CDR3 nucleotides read TGTGCCAGCAGTTTCGGGGGCGGGCTATCTGTCGAGACCCAGTACTTC.

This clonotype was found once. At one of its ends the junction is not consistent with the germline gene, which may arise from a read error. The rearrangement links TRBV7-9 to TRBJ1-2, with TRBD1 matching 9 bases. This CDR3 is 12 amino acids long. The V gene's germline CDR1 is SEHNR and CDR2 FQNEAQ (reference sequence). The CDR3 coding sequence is TGTGCCGGCAGCTGGGACAGGGCTGGCTACACCTTC. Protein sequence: CAGSWDRAGYTF.

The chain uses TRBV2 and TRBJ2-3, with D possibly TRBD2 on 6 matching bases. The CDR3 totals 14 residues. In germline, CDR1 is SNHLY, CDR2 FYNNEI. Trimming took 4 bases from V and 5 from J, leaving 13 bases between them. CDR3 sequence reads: CASSGSGARDTQYF. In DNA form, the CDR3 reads TGTGCCAGCAGTGGGTCGGGAGCTAGAGATACGCAGTATTTT.

For the CDR3, the DNA is TGTGCCAGCAGCTTAGGTCCACAGATTTGGGATGAGCAGTTCTTC. As protein: CASSLGPQIWDEQFF. V is TRBV7-2 and J is TRBJ2-1; D is unresolved. The CDR3 is made up of 15 amino acids. V was clipped by 1 base and J by 8 bases, with 15 bases between them. CDR1 and CDR2 (germline): SGHTA, FQGNSA.